Each of the 2 T cell receptor beta chains below was sequenced from the same sample in a study of T cells in Graves' hyperthyroidism and ophthalmopathy (dated by TCRdb to the late 2010s). Libraries were built with multiplex PCR. Sequencing was carried out with an Illumina HiSeq 2000. The TCR beta CDR3 regions were amplified from the RNA transcripts. A first-round RT-PCR of the TCR CDR3 used the HTBI primer set with the Qiagen OneStep RT-PCR kit. TCRdb applied fastp at Q25 and MiXCR to the public reads, then kept only in-frame beta chains. Each entry is one CDR3 protein sequence, shown with its most common DNA and genes. The sample table lists about 510,000 distinct CDR3 sequences, approximately 15% of them with a count of one. The ten largest clones capture approximately 15% of the sample. The source material was blood. The receptor source for this set is a woman in her thirties or forties with Graves' hyperthyroidism.

Many counts were recorded for this clonotype. The genes are TRBV7-8 and TRBJ2-7; 11 bases fit TRBD2. V was pared by 5 bases and J by 3 bases, with 6 bases of the junction left unmatched. There are 15 residues in the CDR3. Per germline, CDR1 SGHVS and CDR2 FQNEAQ. The CDR3 region has the DNA TGTGCCAGCAGCCTACTAGCGGGAGATAACTACGAGCAGTACTTC. Its translation is CASSLLAGDNYEQYF.

This clonotype was detected ten times or more. The genes are TRBV5-1 and TRBJ2-3, with 7 nucleotides matching TRBD1. Trimming cost V 4 bases and J 6 bases; bases outside gene matches: 8. The length of the CDR3 is 14 residues. Germline CDR1 is SGHRS and CDR2 is YFSETQ. The CDR3 loop reads CASSAGTAGDTQYF. CDR3 DNA: TGCGCCAGCAGCGCCGGGACAGCAGGGGATACGCAGTATTTT.